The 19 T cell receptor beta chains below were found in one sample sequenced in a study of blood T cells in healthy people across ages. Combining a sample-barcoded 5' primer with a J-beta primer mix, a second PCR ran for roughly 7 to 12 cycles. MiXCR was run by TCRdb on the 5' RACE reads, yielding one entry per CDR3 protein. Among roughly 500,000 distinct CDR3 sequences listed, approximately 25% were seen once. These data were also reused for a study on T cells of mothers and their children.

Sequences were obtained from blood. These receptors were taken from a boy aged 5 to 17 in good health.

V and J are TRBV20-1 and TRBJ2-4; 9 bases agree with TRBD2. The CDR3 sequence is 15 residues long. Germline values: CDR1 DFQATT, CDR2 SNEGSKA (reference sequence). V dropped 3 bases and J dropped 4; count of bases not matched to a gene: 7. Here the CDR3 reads CSASQGTSLKNIQYF. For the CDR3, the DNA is TGCAGTGCTAGTCAAGGGACTAGCCTAAAAAACATTCAGTACTTC.

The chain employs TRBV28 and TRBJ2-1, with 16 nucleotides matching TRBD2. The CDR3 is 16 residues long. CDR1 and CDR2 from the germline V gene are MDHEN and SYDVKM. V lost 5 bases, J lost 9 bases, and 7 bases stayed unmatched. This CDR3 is CASSPPGLAGGVEQFF. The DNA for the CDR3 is TGTGCCAGCAGTCCCCCGGGACTAGCGGGGGGGGTTGAGCAGTTCTTC.

The CDR3 loop reads CSAPLGGSSQETQYF. CDR3 nucleotide sequence: TGCAGTGCCCCGTTAGGCGGGAGTAGTCAAGAGACCCAGTACTTC. The chain couples TRBV20-1 to TRBJ2-5; 7 bases are shared with TRBD2. The CDR3 runs to 15 residues. The germline V gene has CDR1 DFQATT and CDR2 SNEGSKA (reference sequence). The V segment lost 6 bases and the J segment 2 bases; nucleotides outside the gene matches: 12.

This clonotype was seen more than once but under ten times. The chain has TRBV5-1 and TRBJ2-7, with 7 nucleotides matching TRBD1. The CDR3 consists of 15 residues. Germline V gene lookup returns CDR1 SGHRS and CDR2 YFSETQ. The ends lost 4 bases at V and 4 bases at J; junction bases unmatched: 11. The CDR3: CASSTTGNRGYEQYF. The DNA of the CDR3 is TGCGCCAGCAGCACAACCGGGAACAGGGGATACGAGCAGTACTTC.

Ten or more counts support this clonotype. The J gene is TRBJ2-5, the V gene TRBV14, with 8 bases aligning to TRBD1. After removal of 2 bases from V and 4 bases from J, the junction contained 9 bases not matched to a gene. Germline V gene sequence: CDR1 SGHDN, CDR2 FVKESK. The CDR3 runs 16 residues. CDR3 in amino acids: CASSQLGRGRGETQYF. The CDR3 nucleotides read TGTGCCAGCAGCCAATTGGGCAGGGGGCGCGGAGAGACCCAGTACTTC. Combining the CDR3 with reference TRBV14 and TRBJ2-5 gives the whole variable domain EAGVTQFPSHSVIEKGQTVTLRCDPISGHDNLYWYRRVMGKEIKFLLHFVKESKQDESGMPNNRFLAERTGGTYSTLKVQPAELEDSGVYFCASSQLGRGRGETQYFGPGTRLLVL.

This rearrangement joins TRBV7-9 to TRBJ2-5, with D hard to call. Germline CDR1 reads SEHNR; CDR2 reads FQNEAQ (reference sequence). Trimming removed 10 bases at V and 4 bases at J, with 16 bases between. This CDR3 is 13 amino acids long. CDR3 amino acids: CAILKRGGETQYF. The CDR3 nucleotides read TGTGCCATCCTAAAAAGAGGCGGAGAGACCCAGTACTTC.

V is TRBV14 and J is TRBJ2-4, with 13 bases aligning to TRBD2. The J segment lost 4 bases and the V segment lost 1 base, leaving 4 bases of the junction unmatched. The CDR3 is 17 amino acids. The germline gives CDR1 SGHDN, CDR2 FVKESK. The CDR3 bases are TGTGCCAGCAGCCAAGGGGGACTAGCGGGACCGAAAAACATTCAGTACTTC. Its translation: CASSQGGLAGPKNIQYF.

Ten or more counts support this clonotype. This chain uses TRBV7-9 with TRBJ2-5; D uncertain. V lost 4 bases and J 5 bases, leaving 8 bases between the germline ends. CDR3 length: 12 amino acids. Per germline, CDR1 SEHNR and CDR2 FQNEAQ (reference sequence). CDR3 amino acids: CASSSKLETQYF. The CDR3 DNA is TGTGCCAGCAGCTCAAAGTTGGAGACCCAGTACTTC.

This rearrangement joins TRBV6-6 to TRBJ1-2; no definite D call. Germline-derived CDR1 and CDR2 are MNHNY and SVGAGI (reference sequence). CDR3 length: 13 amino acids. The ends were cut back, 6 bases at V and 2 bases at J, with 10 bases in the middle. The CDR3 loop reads CASRSDVNYGYTF. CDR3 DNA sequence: TGTGCCAGCAGGTCCGACGTAAACTATGGCTACACCTTC.

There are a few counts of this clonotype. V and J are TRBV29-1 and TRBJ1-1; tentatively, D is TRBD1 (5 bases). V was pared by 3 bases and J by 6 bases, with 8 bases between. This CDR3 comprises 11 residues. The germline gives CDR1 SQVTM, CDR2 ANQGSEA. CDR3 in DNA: TGCAGCGTTGATCAGGGCCCTGAAGCTTTCTTT. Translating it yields CSVDQGPEAFF.

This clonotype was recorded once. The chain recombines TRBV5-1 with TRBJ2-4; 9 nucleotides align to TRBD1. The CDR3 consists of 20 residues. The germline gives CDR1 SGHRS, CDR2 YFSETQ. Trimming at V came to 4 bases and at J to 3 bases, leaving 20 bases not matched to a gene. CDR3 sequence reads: CASSTTTGGAKRMGKNIQYF. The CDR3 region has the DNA TGCGCCAGCAGCACAACCACAGGGGGCGCAAAACGAATGGGCAAAAACATTCAGTACTTC.

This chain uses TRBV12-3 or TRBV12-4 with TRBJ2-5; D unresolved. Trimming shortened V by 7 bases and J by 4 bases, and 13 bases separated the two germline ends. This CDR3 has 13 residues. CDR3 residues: CASTLGLRETQYF. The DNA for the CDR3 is TGTGCCAGCACCCTCGGGCTCCGAGAGACCCAGTACTTC.

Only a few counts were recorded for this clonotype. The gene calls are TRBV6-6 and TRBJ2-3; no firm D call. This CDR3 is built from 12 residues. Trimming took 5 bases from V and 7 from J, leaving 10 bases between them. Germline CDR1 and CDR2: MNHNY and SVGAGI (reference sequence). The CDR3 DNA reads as TGTGCCAGCAGTGGCCTTTATAATACGCAGTATTTT. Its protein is CASSGLYNTQYF.

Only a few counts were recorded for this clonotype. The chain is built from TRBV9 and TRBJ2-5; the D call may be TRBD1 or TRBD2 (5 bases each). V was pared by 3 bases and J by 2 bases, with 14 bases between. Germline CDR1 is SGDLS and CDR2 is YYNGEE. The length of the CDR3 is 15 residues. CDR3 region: CASSAEGRLQETQYF. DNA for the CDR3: TGTGCCAGCAGCGCCGAGGGACGCTTGCAAGAGACCCAGTACTTC.

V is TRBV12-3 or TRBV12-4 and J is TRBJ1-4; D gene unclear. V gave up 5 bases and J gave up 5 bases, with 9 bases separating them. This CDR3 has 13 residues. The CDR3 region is CASSPLGNEKLFF. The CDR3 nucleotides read TGTGCCAGCAGTCCCTTGGGGAATGAAAAACTGTTTTTT.

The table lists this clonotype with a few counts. CDR3 in amino acids: CASSTGLREKLFF. CDR3 in DNA: TGTGCCAGCTCTACGGGGCTCAGGGAAAAACTGTTTTTT. V is TRBV6-6 and J is TRBJ1-4; tentatively, D is TRBD1 (5 bases). The CDR3 has 13 residues. The V end lost 8 bases, the J end lost 8 bases, and 15 bases lay between the germline ends. Germline CDR1 reads MNHNY; CDR2 reads SVGAGI (reference sequence).

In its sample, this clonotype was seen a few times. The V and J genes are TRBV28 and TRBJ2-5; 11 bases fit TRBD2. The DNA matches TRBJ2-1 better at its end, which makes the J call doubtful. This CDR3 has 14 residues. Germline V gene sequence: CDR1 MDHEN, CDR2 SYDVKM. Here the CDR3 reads CASRLAGGMNEQFF. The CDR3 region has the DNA TGTGCCAGCCGATTAGCGGGAGGGATGAATGAGCAGTTCTTC.

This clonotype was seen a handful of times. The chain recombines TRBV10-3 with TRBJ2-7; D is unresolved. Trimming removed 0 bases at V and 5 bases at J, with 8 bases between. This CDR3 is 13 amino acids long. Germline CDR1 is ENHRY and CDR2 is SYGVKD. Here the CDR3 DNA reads TGTGCCATCAGTGAGTCTAGGGTCCACGAGCAGTACTTC. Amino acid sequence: CAISESRVHEQYF.

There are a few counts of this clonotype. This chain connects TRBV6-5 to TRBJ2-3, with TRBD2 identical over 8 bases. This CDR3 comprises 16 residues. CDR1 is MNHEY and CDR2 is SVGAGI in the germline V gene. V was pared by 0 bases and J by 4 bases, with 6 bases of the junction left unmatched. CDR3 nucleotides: TGTGCCAGCAGTTACTCCGGGACTAGTGGGGCAGATACGCAGTATTTT. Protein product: CASSYSGTSGADTQYF.